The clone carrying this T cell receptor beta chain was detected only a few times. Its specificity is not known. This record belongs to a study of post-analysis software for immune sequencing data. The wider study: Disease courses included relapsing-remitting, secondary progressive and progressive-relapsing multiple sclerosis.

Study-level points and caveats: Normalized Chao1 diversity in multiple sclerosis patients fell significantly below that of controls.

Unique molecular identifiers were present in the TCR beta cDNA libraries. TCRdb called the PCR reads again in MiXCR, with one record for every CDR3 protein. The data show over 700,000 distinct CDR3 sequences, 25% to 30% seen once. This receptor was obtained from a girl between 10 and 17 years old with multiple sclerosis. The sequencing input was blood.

The CDR3 is CASGTPALNEQFF. The CDR3 nucleotides are TGTGCCAGCGGGACTCCTGCCTTAAATGAGCAGTTCTTC. This chain connects TRBV7-9 to TRBJ2-1; the D gene is possibly TRBD2 (6 bases). Deletions cut 8 bases from V and 7 bases from J, with 15 bases between. This CDR3 comprises 13 residues. Germline loops: CDR1 SEHNR, CDR2 FQNEAQ (reference sequence).